In this sample, the clone carrying this TCR beta chain turned up a few times. Its antigen is not known. The sample comes from a study of blood T cells in healthy people across ages. Study-level results: Older age went with lower TCR beta diversity per million T cells, in a roughly linear way.

In germline, CDR1 is ENHRY, CDR2 SYGVKD. The CDR3 runs to 17 residues. V was pared by 4 bases and J by 1 base, with 18 bases between. A second PCR, run for roughly 7 to 11 cycles, used a sample-barcoded 5' primer plus a J-beta primer mix. TCRdb re-called the 5' RACE reads with MiXCR, one entry per CDR3 protein. In the table there are about 640,000 distinct CDR3 sequences, about 54% of which are singletons. Sequencing input: blood. V is TRBV10-3 and J is TRBJ2-3, with D possibly TRBD2 on 7 matching bases. The origin of this receptor is a man aged 55 to 70 in good health. CDR3 protein: CAISARGGGRGTDTQYF. DNA for the CDR3: TGTGCCATCAGTGCTCGTGGCGGGGGCCGGGGCACAGATACGCAGTATTTT.